The clone carrying this T cell receptor (beta chain) has only a few counts. These data originate in a study of blood T cell repertoires in COVID-19. As for the study in general: Sites in the United States, Italy and Spain provided acute and convalescent COVID-19 samples. Sources were T cells, B-cell-depleted T cells, or PBMCs; the material itself was cDNA or gDNA.

How the authors handled the data: Scientists estimated how many nucleated cells there were by amplifying reference gene primers. Measured with immunoSEQ multiplex PCR; TCRdb has only the in-frame clones, and not every one. That table supplies the V and J calls and clone size; D and trimming were determined from the DNA. The sample has 30,000 or so clones, 65% to 70% seen once; the top ten hold about a sixth. The junction had 4 bases not matched to a gene; V was cut back by 6 bases and J by 4 bases. The V gene's germline CDR1 is MNHEY and CDR2 SVGAGI. The CDR3 is 14 amino acids. The TCR sequence derives from a human donor in a cohort sampled during active COVID-19. The chain uses TRBV6-5 and TRBJ2-2; 8 nucleotides match TRBD2. The material sequenced was peripheral blood. The CDR3 region has the DNA TGTGCCAGCAGCCAGGGACTAGTCACCGGGGAGCTGTTTTTT. Translation gives CASSQGLVTGELFF.